This T cell receptor (beta chain) originates from a study of blood T cell repertoires in COVID-19. Study as a whole: PBMCs, B-cell-depleted T cells, or T cells were the source of the cDNA or gDNA that made up the material.

The table lists this clone with a count of one. Per the study methods: Counts of nucleated cells, estimated from reference gene primer amplification, were obtained. TCRdb's table, derived via immunoSEQ multiplex PCR, lists solely in-frame clones and lacks some. V and J calls and clone size are as listed in that table; D and trimming were resolved from the DNA. There are 110,000 to 150,000 clones in the sample; roughly 75% occur only once, and 6% lies in the top ten. Donors were grouped by their self-reported clinical history. Before being deemed recovered, Cohort 3 donors had two negative PCRs, clearance, or symptom resolution. CDR3 length: 14 amino acids. V lost 8 bases and J 7 bases, leaving 20 bases between the germline ends. The germline V gene encodes CDR1 MNHEY and CDR2 SVGAGI.

Sequences were obtained from PBMCs or T cells enriched from blood (not recorded which). This chain links TRBV6-5 with TRBJ1-1; tentatively, D is TRBD1 (5 bases). This sequence was found in a woman aged 50 to 60 who had recovered from COVID-19. CDR3 coding DNA: TGTGCCAGCCGCGGGGGGGTCTCGAACCGTGAAGCTTTCTTT. It encodes CASRGGVSNREAFF.